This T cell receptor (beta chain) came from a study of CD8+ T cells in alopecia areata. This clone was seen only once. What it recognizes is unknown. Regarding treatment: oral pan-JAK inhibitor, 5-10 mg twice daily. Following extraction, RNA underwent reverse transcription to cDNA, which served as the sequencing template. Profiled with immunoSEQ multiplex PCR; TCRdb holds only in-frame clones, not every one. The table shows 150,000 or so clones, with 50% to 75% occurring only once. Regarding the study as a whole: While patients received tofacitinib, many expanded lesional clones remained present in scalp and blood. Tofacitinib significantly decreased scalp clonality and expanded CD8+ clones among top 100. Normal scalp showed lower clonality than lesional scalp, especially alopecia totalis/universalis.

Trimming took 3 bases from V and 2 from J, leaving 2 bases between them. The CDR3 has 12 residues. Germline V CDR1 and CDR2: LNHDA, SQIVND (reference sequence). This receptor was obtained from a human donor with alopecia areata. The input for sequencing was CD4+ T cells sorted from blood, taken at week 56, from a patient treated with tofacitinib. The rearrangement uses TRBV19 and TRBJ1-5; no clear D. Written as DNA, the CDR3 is TGTGCCAGTAGTATGGGCAATCAGCCCCAGCATTTT. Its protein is CASSMGNQPQHF. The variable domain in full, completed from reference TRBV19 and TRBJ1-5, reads DGGITQSPKYLFRKEGQNVTLSCEQNLNHDAMYWYRQDPGQGLRLIYYSQIVNDFQKGDIAEGYSVSREKKESFPLTVTSAQKNPTAFYLCASSMGNQPQHFGDGTRLSIL.